This is a list of T cell receptor beta chains from one sample in a study of molecular identifiers for immune sequencing clone quantification. One entry per CDR3 protein results from TCRdb running MiXCR on the PCR reads. The sample lists hundreds of thousands of distinct CDR3 sequences, about 25% occurring once. The material sequenced was naive CD8+ T cells from blood, with Jurkat cell RNA spiked in. Receptors were obtained from a human donor in good health. Some libraries in this study had Jurkat cell RNA spiked in. The CDR3 runs from the conserved cysteine through the conserved F or W. D genes are given only for firm matches. Not every row has a clone size; where given, it reads once, few, many or a size class.

D	V	J	size	CDR3	DNA
TRBD1	TRBV2	TRBJ1-4	-	CASSEGPALTGMATNEKLFF	TGTGCCAGCAGTGAAGGTCCGGCCTTGACAGGGATGGCAACTAATGAAAAACTGTTTTTT
-	TRBV11-2	TRBJ1-4	-	CASSLDSFNEKLFF	TGTGCCAGCAGCCTAGACAGTTTTAATGAAAAACTGTTTTTT
TRBD2	TRBV15	TRBJ2-4	-	CATSTNLQSQTSGLENIQYF	TGTGCCACCAGCACAAACCTCCAGAGTCAGACTAGCGGCCTAGAAAACATTCAGTACTTC
-	TRBV27	TRBJ1-6	many	CASSPTNSPLHF	TGTGCCAGCAGCCCTACCAATTCACCCCTCCACTTT
-	TRBV25-1	TRBJ2-7	many	CASSDQRHSYEQYF	TGTGCCAGCAGTGATCAGCGGCACTCCTACGAGCAGTACTTC
TRBD2	TRBV9	TRBJ2-7	many	CASSLSWGGYEQYF	TGTGCCAGCAGCCTATCTTGGGGGGGCTACGAGCAGTACTTC
TRBD2	TRBV20-1	TRBJ2-1	-	CSVRSPTSLTNNEQFF	TGCAGTGTTAGAAGCCCGACTAGCCTGACCAATAATGAGCAGTTCTTC
TRBD1	TRBV7-9	TRBJ2-5	-	CASSSGQGLKYQETQYF	TGTGCCAGCAGCTCCGGACAGGGACTGAAGTACCAAGAGACCCAGTACTTC
TRBD1	TRBV27	TRBJ2-7	-	CASSIATGTGPYEQYF	TGTGCCAGCAGTATCGCAACCGGGACAGGGCCCTACGAGCAGTACTTC
TRBD2	TRBV6-5	TRBJ2-5	many	CASRLTSGGLPETQYF	TGTGCCAGCAGGCTGACTAGCGGGGGCCTCCCAGAGACCCAGTACTTC
-	TRBV7-6	TRBJ2-2	many	CASSPGREELFF	TGTGCCAGCAGCCCAGGACGAGAGGAGCTGTTTTTT
TRBD2	TRBV29-1	TRBJ2-7	many	CSVEAGLAGGRQYF	TGCAGCGTTGAAGCGGGACTAGCGGGAGGGAGGCAGTACTTC
TRBD1	TRBV19	TRBJ2-2	-	CASRNRDRGFTGELFF	TGTGCCAGTAGGAACCGGGACAGGGGTTTCACCGGGGAGCTGTTTTTT
TRBD2	TRBV28	TRBJ2-1	-	CASSLRASGTGNEQFF	TGTGCCAGCAGTTTAAGGGCCAGCGGGACTGGCAATGAGCAGTTCTTC
-	TRBV12-5	TRBJ1-1	few	CASGSSGGTEAFF	TGTGCTAGTGGCTCAAGTGGGGGCACTGAAGCTTTCTTT
TRBD2	TRBV29-1	TRBJ2-7	-	CSVVVLAGAYEQYF	TGCAGCGTTGTGGTTCTAGCGGGAGCCTACGAGCAGTACTTC
-	TRBV7-2	TRBJ2-4	many	CASSSSGLGPELLSAKNIQYF	TGTGCCAGCAGCTCAAGCGGGTTAGGTCCAGAACTTTTATCAGCCAAAAACATTCAGTACTTC
-	TRBV12-3/TRBV12-4	TRBJ1-2	-	CASSLGWGADGYTF	TGTGCCAGCAGTTTAGGTTGGGGGGCAGATGGCTACACCTTC
-	TRBV28	TRBJ2-7	-	CASSPYSDPSYEQYF	TGTGCCAGCAGTCCCTACAGTGACCCCTCCTACGAGCAGTACTTC
TRBD2	TRBV20-1	TRBJ2-1	-	CSARDPGTSLYEQFF	TGCAGTGCTAGAGATCCCGGGACTAGCCTCTATGAGCAGTTCTTC
TRBD2	TRBV2	TRBJ2-5	-	CASSERGLAGPGETQYF	TGTGCCAGCAGTGAACGGGGGTTAGCGGGCCCAGGAGAGACCCAGTACTTC
TRBD2	TRBV12-3/TRBV12-4	TRBJ2-2	many	CASSEAGWNTGELFF	TGTGCCAGCAGTGAAGCGGGATGGAACACCGGGGAGCTGTTTTTT
-	TRBV7-9	TRBJ2-7	few	CASSLSGDLLYEQYF	TGTGCCAGCAGCTTATCAGGGGACCTTCTCTACGAGCAGTACTTC
-	TRBV3-1	TRBJ1-3	-	CASSRDPGGNTIYF	TGTGCCAGCAGCCGGGACCCGGGAGGAAACACCATATATTTT
-	TRBV2	TRBJ1-3	-	CASSTTSGVGNTIYF	TGTGCCAGCAGTACCACTTCAGGGGTCGGAAACACCATATATTTT
-	TRBV20-1	TRBJ2-5	many	CSATRTVRGETQYF	TGCAGTGCTACCAGGACGGTGCGGGGAGAGACCCAGTACTTC
-	TRBV2	TRBJ1-1	many	CASSIKVGGFEAFF	TGTGCCAGCAGTATAAAGGTCGGAGGGTTTGAAGCTTTCTTT
TRBD1	TRBV5-1	TRBJ1-1	many	CASSLIGGWEDTEAFF	TGCGCCAGCAGCTTGATAGGGGGCTGGGAGGACACTGAAGCTTTCTTT
-	TRBV25-1	TRBJ2-1	many	CASSEGTSHFYNEQFF	TGTGCCAGCAGTGAGGGGACCTCTCACTTCTACAATGAGCAGTTCTTC
-	TRBV11-2	TRBJ2-5	-	CASSHPAETQYF	TGTGCCAGCAGCCACCCCGCGGAGACCCAGTACTTC
-	TRBV25-1	TRBJ2-2	-	CASMRPNTGELFF	TGTGCCAGCATGAGACCCAACACCGGGGAGCTGTTTTTT
-	TRBV7-2	TRBJ1-2	-	CASSQKVGLAYGYTF	TGTGCCAGCAGCCAAAAGGTCGGACTAGCCTATGGCTACACCTTC
TRBD2	TRBV3-1	TRBJ2-7	few	CASSSSGSSNEQYF	TGTGCCAGCAGCTCTAGCGGGAGTAGCAACGAGCAGTACTTC
TRBD1	TRBV18	TRBJ2-7	-	CASSPWTGGIYVQYF	TGTGCCAGCTCACCCTGGACAGGGGGGATCTACGTGCAGTACTTC
-	TRBV5-6	TRBJ2-7	many	CASGTTVLEQYF	TGTGCCAGCGGCACGACAGTCTTAGAGCAGTACTTC
-	TRBV9	TRBJ2-1	-	CASSVVGSYTHLNYNEQFF	TGTGCCAGCAGCGTAGTTGGGTCTTACACTCATCTGAACTACAATGAGCAGTTCTTC
-	TRBV2	TRBJ2-3	many	CASIRGSFEPTDTQYF	TGTGCCAGCATCCGGGGTTCTTTTGAACCGACAGATACGCAGTATTTT
TRBD2	TRBV9	TRBJ2-2	-	CASSSDGAGGYSGELFF	TGTGCCAGCAGCTCCGACGGCGCGGGGGGGTATTCCGGGGAGCTGTTTTTT
TRBD2	TRBV5-1	TRBJ2-1	many	CASSLALAGVSSYNEQFF	TGCGCCAGCAGCTTGGCGCTAGCGGGAGTGAGCTCCTACAATGAGCAGTTCTTC
-	TRBV20-1	TRBJ1-5	many	CSARVEPQHF	TGCAGTGCTAGAGTGGAGCCCCAGCATTTT
-	TRBV6-6	TRBJ1-5	-	CASSYWESNQPQHF	TGTGCCAGCAGTTACTGGGAAAGCAATCAGCCCCAGCATTTT
TRBD1	TRBV15	TRBJ1-6	-	CATSRGQGGSPLHF	TGTGCCACCAGCAGGGGACAGGGGGGTTCACCCCTCCACTTT
-	TRBV5-4	TRBJ2-7	many	CASTHFTGGAYEQYF	TGTGCCAGCACCCATTTTACTGGGGGTGCCTACGAGCAGTACTTC
TRBD2	TRBV30	TRBJ2-3	many	CAWSAPEVAGFTDTQYF	TGTGCCTGGAGCGCCCCAGAGGTAGCGGGTTTCACAGATACGCAGTATTTT
-	TRBV7-9	TRBJ2-5	-	CASSLSWGTETQYF	TGTGCCAGCAGCTTAAGTTGGGGGACGGAGACCCAGTACTTC
TRBD1	TRBV7-3	TRBJ2-1	many	CASSPTGQGDNEQFF	TGTGCCAGCAGCCCTACAGGACAGGGGGATAATGAGCAGTTCTTC
-	TRBV27	TRBJ2-7	many	CASSWGVGSYEQYF	TGTGCCAGCAGTTGGGGGGTCGGGTCCTACGAGCAGTACTTC
-	TRBV7-9	TRBJ1-4	many	CASSETESNEKLFF	TGTGCCAGCAGTGAGACTGAATCCAATGAAAAACTGTTTTTT
TRBD2	TRBV20-1	TRBJ2-7	-	CSAPPPGLAEDEQYF	TGCAGTGCTCCCCCTCCGGGACTAGCAGAGGACGAGCAGTACTTC
-	TRBV6-5	TRBJ2-2	few	CASSWASGGAGELFF	TGTGCCAGCAGTTGGGCGTCGGGCGGGGCCGGGGAGCTGTTTTTT
-	TRBV5-6	TRBJ1-1	few	CASSLDLAGWTEAFF	TGTGCCAGCAGCTTGGATTTGGCAGGGTGGACTGAAGCTTTCTTT